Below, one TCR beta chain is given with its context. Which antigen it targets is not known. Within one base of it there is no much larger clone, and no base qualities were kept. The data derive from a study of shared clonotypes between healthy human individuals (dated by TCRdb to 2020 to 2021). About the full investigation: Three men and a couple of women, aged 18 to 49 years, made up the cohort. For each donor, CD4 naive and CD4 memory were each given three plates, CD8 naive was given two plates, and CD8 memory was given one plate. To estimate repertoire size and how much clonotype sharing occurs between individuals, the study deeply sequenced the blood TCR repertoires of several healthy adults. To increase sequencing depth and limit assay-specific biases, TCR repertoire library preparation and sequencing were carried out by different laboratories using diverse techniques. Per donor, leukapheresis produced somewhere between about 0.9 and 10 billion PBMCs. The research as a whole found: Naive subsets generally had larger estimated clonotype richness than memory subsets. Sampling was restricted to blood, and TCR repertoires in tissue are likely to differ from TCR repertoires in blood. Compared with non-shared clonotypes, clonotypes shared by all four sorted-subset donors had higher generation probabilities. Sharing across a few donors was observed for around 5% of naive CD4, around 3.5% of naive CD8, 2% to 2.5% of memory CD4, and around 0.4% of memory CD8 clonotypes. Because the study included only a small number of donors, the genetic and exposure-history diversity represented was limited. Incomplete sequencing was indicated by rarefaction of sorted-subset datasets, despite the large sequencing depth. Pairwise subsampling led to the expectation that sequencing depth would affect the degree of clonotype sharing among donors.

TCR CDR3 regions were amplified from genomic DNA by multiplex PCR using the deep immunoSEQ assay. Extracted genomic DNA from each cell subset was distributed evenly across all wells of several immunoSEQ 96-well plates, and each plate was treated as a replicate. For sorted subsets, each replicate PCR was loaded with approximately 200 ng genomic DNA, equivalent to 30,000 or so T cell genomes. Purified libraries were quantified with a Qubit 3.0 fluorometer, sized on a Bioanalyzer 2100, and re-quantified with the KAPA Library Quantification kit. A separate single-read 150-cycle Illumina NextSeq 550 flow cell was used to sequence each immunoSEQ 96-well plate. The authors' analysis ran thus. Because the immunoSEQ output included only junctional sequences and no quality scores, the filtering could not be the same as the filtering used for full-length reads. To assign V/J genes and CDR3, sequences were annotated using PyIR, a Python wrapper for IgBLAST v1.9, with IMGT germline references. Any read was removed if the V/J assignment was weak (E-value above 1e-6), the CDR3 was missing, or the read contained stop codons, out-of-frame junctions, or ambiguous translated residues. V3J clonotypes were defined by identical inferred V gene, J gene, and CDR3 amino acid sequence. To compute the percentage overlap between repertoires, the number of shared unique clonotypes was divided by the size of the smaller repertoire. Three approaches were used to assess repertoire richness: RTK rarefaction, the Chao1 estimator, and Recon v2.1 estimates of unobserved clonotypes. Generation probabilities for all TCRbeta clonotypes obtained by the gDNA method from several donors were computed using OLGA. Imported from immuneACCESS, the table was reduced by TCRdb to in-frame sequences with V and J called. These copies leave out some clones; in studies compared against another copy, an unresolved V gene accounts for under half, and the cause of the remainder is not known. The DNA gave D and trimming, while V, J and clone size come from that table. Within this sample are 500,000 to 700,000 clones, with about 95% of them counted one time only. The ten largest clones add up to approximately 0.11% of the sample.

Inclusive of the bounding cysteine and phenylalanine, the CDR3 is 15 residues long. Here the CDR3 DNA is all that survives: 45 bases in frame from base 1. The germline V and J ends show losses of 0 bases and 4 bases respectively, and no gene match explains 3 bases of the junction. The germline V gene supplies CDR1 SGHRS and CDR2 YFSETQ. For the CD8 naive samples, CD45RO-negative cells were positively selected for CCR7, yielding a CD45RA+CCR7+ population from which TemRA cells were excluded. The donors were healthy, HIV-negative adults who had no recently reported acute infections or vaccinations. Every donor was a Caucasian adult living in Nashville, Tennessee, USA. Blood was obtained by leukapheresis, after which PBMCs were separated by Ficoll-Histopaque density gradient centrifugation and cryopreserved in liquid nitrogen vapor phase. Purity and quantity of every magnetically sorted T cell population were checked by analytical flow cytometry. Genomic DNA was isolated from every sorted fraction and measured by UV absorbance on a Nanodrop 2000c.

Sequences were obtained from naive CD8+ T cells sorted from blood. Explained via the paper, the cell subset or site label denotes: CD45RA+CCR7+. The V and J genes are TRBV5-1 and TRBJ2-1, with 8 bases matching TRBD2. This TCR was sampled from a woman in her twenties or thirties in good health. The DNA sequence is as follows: TGCGCCAGCAGCTTGGCAGCGGGAGTGTACAATGAGCAGTTCTTC. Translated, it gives CASSLAAGVYNEQFF.